This T cell receptor beta chain was captured by sequencing in a study of CD8+ T cells in alopecia areata. Study-wide points: Greater clonality was observed in lesional scalp samples, especially alopecia totalis/universalis, versus normal scalp.

Notes on this clone: Its antigen is undetermined.

RNA extraction was followed by reverse transcription into cDNA, which acted as the sequencing template. This table comes from immunoSEQ multiplex PCR, and its TCRdb copy is limited to in-frame clones, with some not included. The repertoire holds 150,000 to 160,000 clones, with 45% to 60% as singletons. CD4+ and CD8+ T cells were sorted from PBMCs. Trimming cost V 0 bases and J 4 bases, with 9 bases left between them. This CDR3 is 14 amino acids long. Germline loops: CDR1 MNHEY, CDR2 SVGAGI. The TCR sequence derives from a human donor with alopecia areata. The source was CD8+ T cells sorted from blood, collected at week 0. The chain combines TRBV6-5 with TRBJ1-2; no clear D gene. In DNA, the CDR3 is TGTGCCAGCAGTTACTCGGGAGGAAGCTATGGCTACACCTTC. Amino acids: CASSYSGGSYGYTF.